This T cell receptor beta chain was captured by sequencing in a study of T cells after yellow fever vaccination. About the study: Fractions low in cell number were prepared with SMART-Seq v4 Ultra Low Input.

V lost 3 bases and J 6 bases, leaving 14 bases between the germline ends. The CDR3 is 15 amino acids. Study-level results: Abundant clonotypes from the bulk population could contaminate FACS-sorted repertoires.

For TCR, cDNA came from 5'RACE template switching, which added a universal primer site and UMIs. TCRdb re-called the 5' RACE reads with MiXCR, one entry per CDR3 protein. The data hold fewer than 350,000 distinct CDR3 sequences, with about 8.7% observed a single time. This clonotype was counted a few times. Its antigen is not identified. This chain uses TRBV12-3 or TRBV12-4 with TRBJ2-2; D possibly corresponds to TRBD2 (6 bases). The origin of this receptor is a man in his late teens or twenties who received the YFV17D yellow fever vaccine. Specimen: PBMCs, collected on the day of the first yellow fever vaccination. This chain's CDR3 is CASSFFTGGSGELFF. CDR3 nucleotides: TGTGCCAGCAGTTTTTTTACCGGGGGTTCCGGGGAGCTGTTTTTT.